Below, one T cell receptor (beta chain) is given with its context. The antigen remains unidentified. The sample is drawn from a study of cytomegalovirus exposure and HLA in healthy donors. Regarding the study as a whole: Accurate predictions that matched the HLA-A and HLA-B alleles of most subjects were reportedly made from TCR beta sequences. Within a later analysis, the majority of CMV-associated TCR beta chains appeared HLA-restricted. In a later analysis, HLA-associated TCR beta chains were more clonally expanded than equally common others.

PCR involved 60 Vbeta and 13 Jbeta primers. Data came from immunoSEQ multiplex PCR; TCRdb stores just in-frame clones and leaves some out. The sample records around 190,000 clones, just under 80% being singletons. The CDR3 runs 15 residues. Germline-derived CDR1 and CDR2 are LNHDA and SQIVND (reference sequence). V was cut by 1 base and J by 0 bases, with 7 bases left in between. The chain combines TRBV19 with TRBJ1-3; D is unresolved. This receptor was taken from a female donor in good health and CMV-seronegative. The specimen was PBMCs. DNA of the CDR3: TGTGCCAGTAGTATAGGGCGGAGCTCTGGAAACACCATATATTTT. Amino acid sequence: CASSIGRSSGNTIYF.